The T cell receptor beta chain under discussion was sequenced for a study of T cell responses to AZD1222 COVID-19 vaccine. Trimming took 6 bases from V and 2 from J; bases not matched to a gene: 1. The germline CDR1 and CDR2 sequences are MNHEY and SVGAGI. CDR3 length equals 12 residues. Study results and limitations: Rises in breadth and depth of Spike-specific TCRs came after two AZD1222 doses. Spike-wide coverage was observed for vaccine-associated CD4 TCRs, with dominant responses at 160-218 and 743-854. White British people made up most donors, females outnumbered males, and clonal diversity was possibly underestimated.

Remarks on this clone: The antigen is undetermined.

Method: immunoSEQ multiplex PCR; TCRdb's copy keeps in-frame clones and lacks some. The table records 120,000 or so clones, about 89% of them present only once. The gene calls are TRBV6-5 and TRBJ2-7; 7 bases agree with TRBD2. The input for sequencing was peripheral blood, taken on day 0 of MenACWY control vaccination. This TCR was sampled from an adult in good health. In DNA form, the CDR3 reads TGTGCCAGCAGCGGGACTACCTACGAGCAGTACTTC. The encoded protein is CASSGTTYEQYF.